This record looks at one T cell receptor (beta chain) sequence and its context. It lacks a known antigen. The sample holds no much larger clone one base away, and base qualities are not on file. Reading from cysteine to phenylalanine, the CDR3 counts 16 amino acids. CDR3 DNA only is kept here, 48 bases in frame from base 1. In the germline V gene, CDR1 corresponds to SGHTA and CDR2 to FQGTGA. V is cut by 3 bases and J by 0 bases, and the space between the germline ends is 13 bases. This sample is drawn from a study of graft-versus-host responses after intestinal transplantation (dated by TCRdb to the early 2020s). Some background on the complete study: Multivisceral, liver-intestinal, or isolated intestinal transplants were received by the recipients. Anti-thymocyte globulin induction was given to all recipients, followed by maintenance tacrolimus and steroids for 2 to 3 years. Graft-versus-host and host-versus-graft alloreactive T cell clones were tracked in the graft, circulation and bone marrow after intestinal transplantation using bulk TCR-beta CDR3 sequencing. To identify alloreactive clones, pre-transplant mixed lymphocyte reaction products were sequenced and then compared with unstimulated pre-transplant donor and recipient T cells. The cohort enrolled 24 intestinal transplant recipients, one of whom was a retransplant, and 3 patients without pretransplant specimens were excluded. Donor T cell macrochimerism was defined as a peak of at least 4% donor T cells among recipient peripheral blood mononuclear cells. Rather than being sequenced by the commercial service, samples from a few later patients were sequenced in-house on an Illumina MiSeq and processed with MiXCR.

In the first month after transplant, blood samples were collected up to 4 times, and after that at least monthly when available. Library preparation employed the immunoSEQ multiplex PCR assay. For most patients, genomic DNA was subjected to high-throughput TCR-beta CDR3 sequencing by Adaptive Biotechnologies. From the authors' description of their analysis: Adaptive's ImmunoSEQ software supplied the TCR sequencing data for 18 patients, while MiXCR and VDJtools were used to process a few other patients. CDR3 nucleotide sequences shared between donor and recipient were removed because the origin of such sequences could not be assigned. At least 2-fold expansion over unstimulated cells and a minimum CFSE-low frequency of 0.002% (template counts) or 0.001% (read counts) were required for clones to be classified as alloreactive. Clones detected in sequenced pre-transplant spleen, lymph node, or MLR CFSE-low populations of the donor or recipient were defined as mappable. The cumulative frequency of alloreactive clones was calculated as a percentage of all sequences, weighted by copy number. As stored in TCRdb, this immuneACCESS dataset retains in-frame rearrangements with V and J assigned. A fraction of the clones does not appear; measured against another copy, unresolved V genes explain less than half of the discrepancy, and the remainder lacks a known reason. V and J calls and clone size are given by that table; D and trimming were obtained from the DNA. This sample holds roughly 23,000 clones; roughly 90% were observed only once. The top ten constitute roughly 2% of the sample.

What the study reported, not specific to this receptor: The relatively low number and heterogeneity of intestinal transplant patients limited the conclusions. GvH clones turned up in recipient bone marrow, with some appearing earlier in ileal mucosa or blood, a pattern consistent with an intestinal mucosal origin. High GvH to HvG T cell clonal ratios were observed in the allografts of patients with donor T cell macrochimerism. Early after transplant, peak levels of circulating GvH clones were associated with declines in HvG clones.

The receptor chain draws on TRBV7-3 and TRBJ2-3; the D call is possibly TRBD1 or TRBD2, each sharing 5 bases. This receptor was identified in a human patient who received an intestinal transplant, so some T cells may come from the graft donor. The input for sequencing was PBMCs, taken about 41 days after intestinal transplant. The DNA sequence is TGTGCCAGCAGCTTGACTTGGGACCCTAGCACAGATACGCAGTATTTT. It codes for CASSLTWDPSTDTQYF.